This is a list of T cell receptor beta chains from one sample in a study of blood T cell repertoires in COVID-19. Here immunoSEQ multiplex PCR was the method, and the copy in TCRdb shows in-frame clones only, minus some. Of 270,000 or so clones listed, roughly 86% are singletons. The sequencing input was peripheral blood. These TCRs come from a middle-aged man with active or convalescent COVID-19. Both conserved end residues are part of each CDR3. Fields, in order: clone size, D gene, J gene, V gene, CDR3 protein, CDR3 DNA. D genes are given only for firm matches. Part of the rows lack a size; the others show once, few, many or a class for expanded clones.

- | - | TRBJ1-3 | TRBV6-5 | CASSFREPNTIYF | TGTGCCAGCAGCTTCCGGGAGCCGAACACCATATATTTT
- | TRBD1 | TRBJ1-6 | TRBV6-5 | CASGRQGDSPLHF | TGTGCCAGCGGGCGACAGGGGGATTCACCCCTCCACTTT
- | - | TRBJ1-2 | TRBV5-1 | CASSLNRVGGYTF | TGCGCCAGCAGCTTGAACAGGGTCGGTGGCTACACCTTC
- | - | TRBJ2-7 | TRBV30 | CAWSVQLPYEQYF | TGTGCCTGGAGTGTCCAGTTACCCTACGAGCAGTACTTC
once | - | TRBJ1-5 | TRBV27 | CASSYKGNQPQHF | TGTGCCAGCAGCTATAAAGGCAATCAGCCCCAGCATTTT
- | - | TRBJ1-2 | TRBV6-5 | CASSFASTGRGYTF | TGTGCCAGCAGTTTTGCCTCCACAGGGCGCGGCTACACCTTC
- | - | TRBJ1-2 | TRBV4-2 | CASSHQETGDGYTF | TGTGCCAGCAGCCATCAAGAGACAGGTGATGGCTACACCTTC
- | TRBD1 | TRBJ1-4 | TRBV6-5 | CAIRQGGEKLFF | TGTGCCATCCGACAGGGGGGTGAAAAACTGTTTTTT
- | - | TRBJ1-1 | TRBV6-5 | CATQGRGREAFF | TGTGCCACCCAAGGCCGAGGCCGTGAAGCTTTCTTT
- | TRBD1 | TRBJ2-1 | TRBV19 | CASSDRGAGDEQFF | TGTGCCAGTAGCGACAGGGGGGCCGGCGATGAGCAGTTCTTC
- | TRBD2 | TRBJ2-1 | TRBV5-4 | CASSLGAGASYNEQFF | TGTGCCAGCAGCTTGGGAGCGGGGGCATCCTACAATGAGCAGTTCTTC
once | - | TRBJ1-3 | TRBV6-1 | CASSVRRPLSPGNTIYF | TGTGCCAGCAGTGTCCGGCGGCCCCTATCCCCTGGAAACACCATATATTTT
- | TRBD1 | TRBJ1-1 | TRBV5-6 | CASSLKGADTEAFF | TGTGCCAGCAGCTTGAAGGGGGCTGATACTGAAGCTTTCTTT
- | TRBD2 | TRBJ2-7 | TRBV5-4 | CASSRTSGRAGIEQYF | TGTGCCAGCAGCCGGACTAGCGGGAGGGCCGGGATCGAGCAGTACTTC
- | - | TRBJ2-2 | TRBV5-6 | CASSLAGDTGELFF | TGTGCCAGCAGCTTGGCGGGGGACACCGGGGAGCTGTTTTTT
- | - | TRBJ2-5 | TRBV3-1/TRBV3-2 | CASSLTTETQYF | TGTGCCAGCAGCCTCACAACAGAGACCCAGTACTTC
- | TRBD1 | TRBJ1-6 | TRBV30 | CAWSVGPGGESPLHF | TGTGCCTGGAGTGTGGGTCCAGGGGGAGAGTCACCCCTCCACTTT
- | TRBD1 | TRBJ1-2 | TRBV7-2 | CASSLSGTAYGYTF | TGTGCCAGCAGCCTTTCCGGGACAGCCTATGGCTACACCTTC
- | - | TRBJ2-7 | TRBV5-1 | CASSLEGSPLSYEQYF | TGCGCCAGCAGCTTGGAGGGGTCCCCTCTTTCCTACGAGCAGTACTTC
few | - | TRBJ1-1 | TRBV6-6 | CASSYRQVEAFF | TGTGCCAGCAGTTACCGACAGGTGGAAGCTTTCTTT
- | TRBD1 | TRBJ2-7 | TRBV12-3/TRBV12-4 | CAIQTGGDYEQYF | TGTGCCATACAGACAGGGGGCGACTACGAGCAGTACTTC
- | TRBD2 | TRBJ2-7 | TRBV28 | CASTAPGGAGNEQYF | TGTGCCAGCACCGCCCCGGGGGGGGCCGGGAACGAGCAGTACTTC
- | - | TRBJ2-3 | TRBV7-7 | CASSPSTSTDTQYF | TGTGCCAGCAGCCCTTCGACTAGCACAGATACGCAGTATTTT
- | TRBD2 | TRBJ2-1 | TRBV6-5 | CASNTGGSIDEQFF | TGTGCCAGCAATACAGGCGGGAGTATCGATGAGCAGTTCTTC
- | - | TRBJ1-1 | TRBV24-1 | CATSQNLNTEAFF | TGTGCCACCAGCCAGAACCTGAACACTGAAGCTTTCTTT
- | - | TRBJ2-1 | TRBV6-1 | CASSEVRVSYNEQFF | TGTGCCAGCAGTGAAGTCAGGGTCTCCTACAATGAGCAGTTCTTC
- | TRBD1 | TRBJ2-7 | TRBV6-2/TRBV6-3 | CASSRTGTAYEQYF | TGTGCCAGCAGCCGCACAGGGACAGCCTACGAGCAGTACTTC
few | TRBD1 | TRBJ1-6 | TRBV19 | CASSGLPGQLLPLHF | TGTGCCAGTAGTGGCTTACCGGGACAGCTTTTGCCCCTCCACTTT
- | TRBD1 | TRBJ1-5 | TRBV19 | CASGQGARQPQHF | TGTGCCAGTGGACAGGGGGCGCGACAGCCCCAGCATTTT
- | TRBD2 | TRBJ2-2 | TRBV7-9 | CASSNPGTSGGNPGELFF | TGTGCCAGCAGCAACCCCGGGACTAGCGGGGGGAATCCCGGGGAGCTGTTTTTT
- | TRBD1 | TRBJ2-2 | TRBV5-1 | CASSGGTGTGELFF | TGCGCCAGCAGCGGAGGGACAGGGACCGGGGAGCTGTTTTTT
- | - | TRBJ2-3 | TRBV5-1 | CASRLDADTQYF | TGCGCCAGCAGACTAGATGCAGATACGCAGTATTTT
- | - | TRBJ2-5 | TRBV9 | CASSLGGVSQETQYF | TGTGCCAGCAGTCTAGGGGGAGTCAGCCAAGAGACCCAGTACTTC
few | - | TRBJ2-6 | TRBV7-6 | CASSATGYSGANVLTF | TGTGCCAGCAGCGCAACAGGCTACTCTGGGGCCAACGTCCTGACTTTC
- | - | TRBJ1-1 | TRBV21-1 | CASSSQGARPNTEAFF | TGTGCCAGCAGCTCACAGGGGGCCCGGCCGAACACTGAAGCTTTCTTT